The rows below give T cell receptor beta chains drawn from one sample of a study of T-cell reconstitution after alpha-beta-depleted transplantation in children. TCRdb fed the PCR reads into MiXCR, producing one record per CDR3 protein. The table has hundreds of thousands of distinct CDR3 sequences, 20% to 30% seen once. This material consisted of PBMCs, mostly from graft donor cells, taken 360 days after TCRalphabeta/CD19-depleted stem cell transplant. These receptors all stem from a female patient aged 2 to 10 who had a stem cell transplant for congenital amegakaryocytic thrombocytopenia, so the T cells may come from the graft donor. Both conserved end residues are trimmed from each CDR3. Size tells how often a clone was seen (once, few, many) or the class of an expanded clone, and some rows leave it out.

length: 12
size: -
V: TRBV19
CDR3: ASSTTGWNTEAF

length: 12
size: -
V: TRBV5-1
CDR3: ASQMGFTSYEQY

length: 14
size: -
V: TRBV6-5
CDR3: ASSYSPGTGFYEQY

length: 16
size: few
V: TRBV5-1
CDR3: ASSWTVAGAESSYEQY

length: 12
size: -
V: TRBV5-5
CDR3: ASSSRTESYEQY

length: 11
size: -
V: TRBV12-3/TRBV12-4
CDR3: ASTAGNNYGYT

length: 10
size: few
V: TRBV12-3/TRBV12-4
CDR3: ASGEFGNTIY

length: 13
size: -
V: TRBV15
CDR3: ATSRSGTQQLAQY

length: 9
size: few
V: TRBV12-3/TRBV12-4
CDR3: ASSLISVAF

length: 11
size: -
V: TRBV7-2
CDR3: ASSLAVRGEQY

length: 15
size: -
V: TRBV6-5
CDR3: ASSLRGQGSGANVLT

length: 12
size: -
V: TRBV20-1
CDR3: SARGVDYTYEQY

length: 9
size: few
V: TRBV6-2/TRBV6-3
CDR3: ASRNGYEQY

length: 14
size: -
V: TRBV28
CDR3: ASSLWAGGTQETQY

length: 11
size: many
V: TRBV6-1
CDR3: ASRGIASDTQY

length: 13
size: few
V: TRBV24-1
CDR3: ATSERTGGGGELF

length: 11
size: many
V: TRBV5-1
CDR3: ASSLAGDQPQH

length: 14
size: -
V: TRBV12-3/TRBV12-4
CDR3: ASPPASNRRWETQY

length: 15
size: -
V: TRBV28
CDR3: ASSHHGLAGGGNEQF

length: 17
size: -
V: TRBV4-3
CDR3: ASSQDRWGAASGANVLT

length: 12
size: few
V: TRBV6-5
CDR3: ASSYFITQSPLH

length: 14
size: -
V: TRBV15
CDR3: ATRKTGVVGSGGYT

length: 10
size: -
V: TRBV20-1
CDR3: SALSRGPEAF

length: 12
size: -
V: TRBV15
CDR3: ATSLQGASNEQF

length: 15
size: -
V: TRBV7-6
CDR3: ASSLRTSGAKGETQY

length: 11
size: many
V: TRBV5-1
CDR3: ASKTGPDYEQY

length: 9
size: medium-sized
V: TRBV28
CDR3: ASSLGYEQY

length: 16
size: -
V: TRBV27
CDR3: ASSFVTALGRSYNEQF

length: 12
size: once
V: TRBV5-5
CDR3: ASSLPSVSYEQY

length: 13
size: few
V: TRBV28
CDR3: ASIGQAGLTGELF

length: 9
size: -
V: TRBV6-5
CDR3: ASSYQGGYT

length: 10
size: few
V: TRBV7-9
CDR3: ASRGRNTEAF

length: 12
size: -
V: TRBV4-1
CDR3: ASSQAEDTGELF

length: 17
size: few
V: TRBV28
CDR3: ASSFYMQPGKSGANVLT

length: 13
size: -
V: TRBV9
CDR3: ASSVGTQLGETQY

length: 9
size: -
V: TRBV20-1
CDR3: SVSVINEQF

length: 14
size: few
V: TRBV12-3/TRBV12-4
CDR3: ASTLHGGAPTDTQY

length: 12
size: -
V: TRBV20-1
CDR3: SAHPSGPQETQY

length: 11
size: -
V: TRBV29-1
CDR3: SVKRQGRETQY

length: 13
size: few
V: TRBV28
CDR3: ASSLQDGRQETQY

length: 9
size: many
V: TRBV29-1
CDR3: SVGATGELF

length: 14
size: -
V: TRBV4-1
CDR3: ASSQDWGTGDQPQH

length: 12
size: few
V: TRBV5-5
CDR3: ASSLGQGLYEQY

length: 11
size: -
V: TRBV10-3
CDR3: ATRLTDTYEQY

length: 12
size: many
V: TRBV5-1
CDR3: ASSLEDGSYEQY

length: 13
size: few
V: TRBV4-1
CDR3: ASSQVSGPNQPQH

length: 12
size: -
V: TRBV16
CDR3: ASSQGALNSPLH

length: 15
size: -
V: TRBV4-3
CDR3: ASSQDLLRSGGNGYT

length: 11
size: -
V: TRBV9
CDR3: ASSVAIGETQY

length: 14
size: -
V: TRBV15
CDR3: ATSPKGLAGVFEQY

length: 15
size: few
V: TRBV4-3
CDR3: ASSQDGRGAYTDTQY